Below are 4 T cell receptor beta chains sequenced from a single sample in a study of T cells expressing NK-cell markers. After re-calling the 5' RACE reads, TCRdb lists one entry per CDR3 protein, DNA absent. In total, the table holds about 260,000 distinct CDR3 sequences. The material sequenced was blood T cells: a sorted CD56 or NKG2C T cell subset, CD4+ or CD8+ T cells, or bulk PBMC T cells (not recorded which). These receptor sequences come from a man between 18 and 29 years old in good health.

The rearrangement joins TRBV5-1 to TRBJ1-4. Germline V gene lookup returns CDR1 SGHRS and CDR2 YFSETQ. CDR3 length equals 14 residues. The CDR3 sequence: CASSLGGLGEKLFF.

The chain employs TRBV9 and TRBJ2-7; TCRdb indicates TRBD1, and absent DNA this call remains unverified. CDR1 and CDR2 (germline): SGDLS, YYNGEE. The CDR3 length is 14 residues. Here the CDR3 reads CASSVGTQPVEQYF.

CDR3 region: CASSLPPSITSGENTGELFF. The gene calls are TRBV7-2 and TRBJ2-2; there is no DNA to check the TCRdb D call of TRBD2. Germline CDR1 reads SGHTA; CDR2 reads FQGNSA. This CDR3 has 20 residues.

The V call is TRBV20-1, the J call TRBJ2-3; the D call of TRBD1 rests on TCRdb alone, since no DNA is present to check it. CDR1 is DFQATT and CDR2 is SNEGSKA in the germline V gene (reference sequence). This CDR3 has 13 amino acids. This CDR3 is CSPRQGPTDTQYF.